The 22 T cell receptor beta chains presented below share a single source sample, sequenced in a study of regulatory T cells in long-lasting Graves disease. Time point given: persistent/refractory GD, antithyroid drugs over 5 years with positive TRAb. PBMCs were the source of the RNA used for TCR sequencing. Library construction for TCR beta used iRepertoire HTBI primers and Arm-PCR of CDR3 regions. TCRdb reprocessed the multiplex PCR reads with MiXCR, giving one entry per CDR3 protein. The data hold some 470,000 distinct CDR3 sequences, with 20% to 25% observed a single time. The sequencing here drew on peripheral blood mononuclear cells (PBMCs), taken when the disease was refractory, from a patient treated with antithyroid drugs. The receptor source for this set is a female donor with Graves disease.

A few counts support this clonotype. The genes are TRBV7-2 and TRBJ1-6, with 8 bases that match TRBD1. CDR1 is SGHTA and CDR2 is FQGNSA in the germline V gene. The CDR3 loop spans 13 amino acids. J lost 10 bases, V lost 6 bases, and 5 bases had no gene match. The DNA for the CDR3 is TGTGCCAGCAGGGCGGCAGGGGGCTCACCCCTCCACTTT. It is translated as CASRAAGGSPLHF.

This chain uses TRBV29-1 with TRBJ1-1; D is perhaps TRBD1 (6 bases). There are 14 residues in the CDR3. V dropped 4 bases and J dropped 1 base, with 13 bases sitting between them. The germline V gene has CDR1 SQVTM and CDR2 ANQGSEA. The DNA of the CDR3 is TGCAGCGTTGCTGGGGGGGCCCCGAACACTGAAGCTTTCTTT. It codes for CSVAGGAPNTEAFF.

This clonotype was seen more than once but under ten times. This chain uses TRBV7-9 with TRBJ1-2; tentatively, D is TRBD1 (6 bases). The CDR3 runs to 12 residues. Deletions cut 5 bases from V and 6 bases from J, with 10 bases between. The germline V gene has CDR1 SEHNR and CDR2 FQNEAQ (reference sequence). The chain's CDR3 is CASSNRTDGYTF. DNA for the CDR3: TGTGCCAGCAGCAACAGGACAGATGGCTACACCTTC.

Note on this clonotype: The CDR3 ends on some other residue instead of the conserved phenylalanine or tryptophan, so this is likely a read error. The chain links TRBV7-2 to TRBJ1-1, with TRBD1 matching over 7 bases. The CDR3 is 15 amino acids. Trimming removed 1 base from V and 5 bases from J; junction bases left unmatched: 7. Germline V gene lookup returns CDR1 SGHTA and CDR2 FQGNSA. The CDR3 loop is CASSLVGGGQTEAFI. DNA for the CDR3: TGTGCCAGCAGCTTAGTGGGAGGGGGACAGACTGAAGCTTTCATT.

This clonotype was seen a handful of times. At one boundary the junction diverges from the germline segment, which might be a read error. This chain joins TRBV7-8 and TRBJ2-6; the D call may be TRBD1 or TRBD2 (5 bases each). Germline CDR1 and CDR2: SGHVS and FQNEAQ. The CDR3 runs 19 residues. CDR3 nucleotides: TGTGCCAGCAGCTTACTGGACTCGGGTTTAGTCGCTGGGGCCAACGTCCCGACTTTC. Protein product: CASSLLDSGLVAGANVPTF.

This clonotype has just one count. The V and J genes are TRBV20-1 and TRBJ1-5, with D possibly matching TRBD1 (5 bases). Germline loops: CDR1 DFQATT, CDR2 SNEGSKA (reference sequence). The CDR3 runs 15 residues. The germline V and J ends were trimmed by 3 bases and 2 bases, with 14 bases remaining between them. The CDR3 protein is CSASLRQGGNQPQHF. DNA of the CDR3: TGCAGTGCTAGTTTGCGTCAGGGAGGCAATCAGCCCCAGCATTTT.

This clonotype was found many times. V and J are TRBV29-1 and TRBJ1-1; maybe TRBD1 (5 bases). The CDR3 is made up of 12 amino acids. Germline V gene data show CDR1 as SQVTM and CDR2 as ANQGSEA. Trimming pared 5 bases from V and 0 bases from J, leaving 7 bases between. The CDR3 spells CSVRDLNTEAFF. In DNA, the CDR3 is TGCAGCGTTCGGGACCTGAACACTGAAGCTTTCTTT. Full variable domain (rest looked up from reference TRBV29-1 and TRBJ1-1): SAVISQKPSRDICQRGTSLTIQCQVDSQVTMMFWYRQQPGQSLTLIATANQGSEATYESGFVIDKFPISRPNLTFSTLTVSNMSPEDSSIYLCSVRDLNTEAFFGQGTRLTVV.

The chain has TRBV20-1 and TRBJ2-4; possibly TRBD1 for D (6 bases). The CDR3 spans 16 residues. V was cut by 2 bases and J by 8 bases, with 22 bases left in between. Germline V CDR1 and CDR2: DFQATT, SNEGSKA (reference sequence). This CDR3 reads CSARTLRAEPGDIQYF. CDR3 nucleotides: TGCAGTGCTAGAACCCTGCGGGCAGAACCAGGGGACATTCAGTACTTC.

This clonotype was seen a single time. The CDR3 loop reads CSVGEEGTNIQYF. CDR3 coding DNA: TGCAGCGTTGGAGAGGAGGGTACAAACATTCAGTACTTC. This chain uses TRBV29-1 with TRBJ2-4, with D maybe TRBD2 (6 bases). The CDR3 runs 13 residues. Germline-derived CDR1 and CDR2 are SQVTM and ANQGSEA. The V and J ends lost 4 bases and 6 bases respectively, with 13 bases between them.

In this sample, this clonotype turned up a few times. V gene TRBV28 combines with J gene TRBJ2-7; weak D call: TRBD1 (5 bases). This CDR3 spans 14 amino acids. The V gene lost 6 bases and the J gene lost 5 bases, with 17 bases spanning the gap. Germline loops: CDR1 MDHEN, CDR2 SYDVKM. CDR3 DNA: TGTGCCAGCAGCATGGCGTCAGGGTTCGACGAGCAGTACTTC. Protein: CASSMASGFDEQYF.

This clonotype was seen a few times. The CDR3 DNA sequence: TGTGCCAGCAGCTCTAGCGGGATGAGCTCCTACGAGCAGTACTTC. Protein sequence: CASSSSGMSSYEQYF. The chain links TRBV7-2 to TRBJ2-7; 9 nucleotides line up with TRBD2. V shed 4 bases and J 0 bases; nucleotides not matched to a gene: 4. Germline CDR1 reads SGHTA; CDR2 reads FQGNSA. The CDR3 spans 15 residues.

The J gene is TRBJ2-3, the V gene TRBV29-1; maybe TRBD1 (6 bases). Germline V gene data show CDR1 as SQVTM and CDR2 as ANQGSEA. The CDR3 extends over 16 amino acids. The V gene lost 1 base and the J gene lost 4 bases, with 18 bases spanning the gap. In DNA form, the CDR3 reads TGCAGCGTTGAAGGGGGAAGGGGGTCACTTCCAGATACGCAGTATTTT. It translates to CSVEGGRGSLPDTQYF.

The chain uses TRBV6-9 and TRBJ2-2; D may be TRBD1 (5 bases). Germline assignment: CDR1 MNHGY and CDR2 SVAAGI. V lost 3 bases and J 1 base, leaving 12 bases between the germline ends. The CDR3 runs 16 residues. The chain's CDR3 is CASSYQVTVNTGELFF. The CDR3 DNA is TGTGCCAGCAGTTACCAAGTGACAGTGAACACCGGGGAGCTGTTTTTT.

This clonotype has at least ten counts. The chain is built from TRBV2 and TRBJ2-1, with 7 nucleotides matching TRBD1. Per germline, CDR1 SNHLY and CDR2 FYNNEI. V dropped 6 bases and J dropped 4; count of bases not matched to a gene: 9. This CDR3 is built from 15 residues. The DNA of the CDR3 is TGTGCCAGCAGCTATAGACAGGGCGCTTACAATGAGCAGTTCTTC. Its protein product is CASSYRQGAYNEQFF.

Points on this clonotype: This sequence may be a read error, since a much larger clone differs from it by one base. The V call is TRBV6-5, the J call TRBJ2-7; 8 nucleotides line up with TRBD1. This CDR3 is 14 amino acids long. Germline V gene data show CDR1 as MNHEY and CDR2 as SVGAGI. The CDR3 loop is CASSFRGLGYGQYF. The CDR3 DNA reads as TGTGCCAGCAGTTTCAGGGGGCTAGGGTACGGGCAGTACTTC.

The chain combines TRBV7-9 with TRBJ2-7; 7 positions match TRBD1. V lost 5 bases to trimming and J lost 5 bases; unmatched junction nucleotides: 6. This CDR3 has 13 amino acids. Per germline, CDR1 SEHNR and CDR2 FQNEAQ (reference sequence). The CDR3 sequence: CASSNTGANEQYF. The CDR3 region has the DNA TGTGCCAGCAGCAACACAGGGGCCAACGAGCAGTACTTC.

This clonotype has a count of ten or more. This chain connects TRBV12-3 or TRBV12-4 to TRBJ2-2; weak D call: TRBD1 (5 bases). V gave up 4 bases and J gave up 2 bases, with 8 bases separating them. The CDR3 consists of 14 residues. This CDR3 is CASSSTVNTGELFF. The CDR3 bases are TGTGCCAGCAGTTCGACAGTCAACACCGGGGAGCTGTTTTTT.

The CDR3 is CAWTPPGANVLTF. CDR3 coding DNA: TGTGCCTGGACCCCCCCTGGGGCCAACGTCCTGACTTTC. The V and J genes are TRBV30 and TRBJ2-6; no reliable D call. This CDR3 is 13 amino acids long. V dropped 4 bases and J dropped 2 bases, with 6 bases sitting between them. Germline assignment: CDR1 GTSNPN and CDR2 SVGIG (reference sequence).

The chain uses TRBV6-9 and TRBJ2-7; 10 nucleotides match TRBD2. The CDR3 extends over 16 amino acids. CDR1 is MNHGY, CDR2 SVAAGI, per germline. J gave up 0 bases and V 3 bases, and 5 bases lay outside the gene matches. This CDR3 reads CASSYGLAAPSYEQYF. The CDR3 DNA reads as TGTGCCAGCAGTTACGGACTAGCGGCCCCCTCCTACGAGCAGTACTTC.

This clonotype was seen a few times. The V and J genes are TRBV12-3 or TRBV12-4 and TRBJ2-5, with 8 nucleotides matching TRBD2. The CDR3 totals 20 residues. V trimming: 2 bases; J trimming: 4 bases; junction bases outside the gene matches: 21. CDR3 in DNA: TGTGCCAGCAGTTTAACCCCCATCGGGGGGGCCTCCCCGGGAATAGAGACCCAGTACTTC. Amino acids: CASSLTPIGGASPGIETQYF.

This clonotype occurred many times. The CDR3 spells CASKDTFITQPQHF. CDR3 bases: TGTGCCAGCAAGGATACCTTCATTACTCAGCCCCAGCATTTT. The chain employs TRBV6-1 and TRBJ1-5; D unclear. Germline assignment: CDR1 MNHNS and CDR2 SASEGT. CDR3 length: 14 amino acids. The V end lost 7 bases, the J end lost 6 bases, and 16 bases lay between the germline ends.

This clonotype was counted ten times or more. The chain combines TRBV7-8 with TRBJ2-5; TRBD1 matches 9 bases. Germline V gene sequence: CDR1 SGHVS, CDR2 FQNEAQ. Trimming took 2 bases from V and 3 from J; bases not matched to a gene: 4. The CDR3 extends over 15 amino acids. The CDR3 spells CASSLLRTGEETQYF. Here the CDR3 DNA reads TGTGCCAGCAGCTTACTCCGGACAGGGGAAGAGACCCAGTACTTC.